The T cell receptor (beta chain) described here comes from a study of regulatory T cells in long-lasting Graves disease. This CDR3 has 13 residues. CDR1 is MNHEY, CDR2 SVGEGT, per germline. The TCR beta library used iRepertoire HTBI primers with Arm-PCR amplification of CDR3. A single record per CDR3 protein comes from TCRdb applying MiXCR to the multiplex PCR reads. The data contain 300,000 to 400,000 distinct CDR3 sequences, around 19% of them singletons. With regard to this clonotype: This clone may be a read error of a much larger clone one base away.

Regarding time point: persistent/refractory GD, antithyroid drugs over 5 years with positive TRAb. PBMC RNA served as the TCR library source. The rearrangement joins TRBV6-2 or TRBV6-3 to TRBJ2-7; D unresolved. The source is a female donor with Graves disease. Sample: peripheral blood mononuclear cells (PBMCs), taken when the disease was refractory, from a patient treated with antithyroid drugs. CDR3 in DNA: TGTGCCGGCAGTTACGAGGCTTCCTACGAGCAGTACTTC. It specifies CAGSYEASYEQYF.